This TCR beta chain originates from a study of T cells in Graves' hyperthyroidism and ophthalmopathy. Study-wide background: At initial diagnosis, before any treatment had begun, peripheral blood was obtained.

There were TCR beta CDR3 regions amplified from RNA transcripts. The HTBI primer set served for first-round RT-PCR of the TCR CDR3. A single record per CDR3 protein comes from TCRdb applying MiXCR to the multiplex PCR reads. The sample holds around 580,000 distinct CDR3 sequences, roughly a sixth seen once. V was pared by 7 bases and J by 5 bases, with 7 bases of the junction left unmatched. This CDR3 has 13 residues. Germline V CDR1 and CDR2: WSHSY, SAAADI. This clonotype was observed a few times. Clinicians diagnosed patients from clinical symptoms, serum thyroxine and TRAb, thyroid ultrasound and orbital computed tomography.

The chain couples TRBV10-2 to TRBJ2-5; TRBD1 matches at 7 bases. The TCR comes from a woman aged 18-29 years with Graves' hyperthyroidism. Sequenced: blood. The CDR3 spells CASKGDREETQYF. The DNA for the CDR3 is TGCGCCAGCAAGGGAGACAGGGAGGAGACCCAGTACTTC.